The 11 T cell receptor beta chains in this list originate from one sample, sequenced in a study of identical twins. TCRdb recomputed calls from the 5' RACE reads with MiXCR, one row per CDR3 protein. The sample has over 600,000 distinct CDR3 sequences; 21% are singletons. The sample also formed part of further work on T cells expressing NK-cell markers.

Sequenced: PBMCs. These receptors originate from a woman aged 18 to 35 in good health.

This clonotype came up many times. This sequence joins TRBV5-1 and TRBJ2-5; 13 bases align to TRBD2. V lost 7 bases, J lost 2 bases, and 11 bases stayed unmatched. Germline values: CDR1 SGHRS, CDR2 YFSETQ. The CDR3 runs to 17 residues. The CDR3 DNA reads TGCGCCAGCGGAAAAGGACTAGCGGGGGTCAGACAAGAGACCCAGTACTTC. Amino acids: CASGKGLAGVRQETQYF.

V gene TRBV6-1 combines with J gene TRBJ1-1, with D perhaps matching TRBD1 (6 bases). Trimming cost V 4 bases and J 6 bases, with 24 bases left between them. Germline assignment: CDR1 MNHNS and CDR2 SASEGT. CDR3 length: 17 residues. The CDR3 DNA follows: TGTGCCAGCAGTGGCCCGGGGGCGGGGAATTGGTTTGCTGAAGCTTTCTTT. It encodes CASSGPGAGNWFAEAFF.

This chain connects TRBV9 to TRBJ2-3; TRBD1 or TRBD2 may be the D gene (5 bases each). V was pared by 0 bases and J by 2 bases, with 13 bases between. The CDR3 extends over 16 amino acids. CDR1 and CDR2 (germline): SGDLS, YYNGEE. The CDR3 reads CASSVAGRGYTDTQYF. The CDR3 DNA reads as TGTGCCAGCAGCGTAGCGGGGCGCGGGTACACAGATACGCAGTATTTT.

The gene calls are TRBV20-1 and TRBJ1-2; D is undetermined. Trimming stripped 2 bases from V and 2 bases from J, with 3 bases between. The CDR3 covers 11 residues. Germline V lookup: CDR1 DFQATT, CDR2 SNEGSKA (reference sequence). CDR3 DNA: TGCAGTGCTAGACAGAACTATGGCTACACCTTC. Protein: CSARQNYGYTF.

In its sample, this clonotype was seen a few times. The DNA of the CDR3 is TGTGCCAGCAGCCCACAGGGGGCGTACACTGAAGCTTTCTTT. This encodes CASSPQGAYTEAFF. The chain employs TRBV12-3 or TRBV12-4 and TRBJ1-1; 9 nucleotides line up with TRBD1. The CDR3 has 14 residues. Trimming at V came to 6 bases and at J to 3 bases, leaving 5 bases not matched to a gene.

The chain recombines TRBV20-1 with TRBJ2-5, with 9 nucleotides matching TRBD2. There are 15 residues in the CDR3. Looked up from germline, CDR1 is DFQATT and CDR2 is SNEGSKA (reference sequence). The V and J ends lost 6 bases and 3 bases, in that order; junction bases with no gene match: 11. CDR3 region: CSAQKGAGGKETQYF. CDR3 coding DNA: TGCAGTGCCCAAAAAGGGGCGGGGGGGAAAGAGACCCAGTACTTC.

The chain combines TRBV4-3 with TRBJ2-7; the match to TRBD2 covers 8 bases. Germline V gene lookup returns CDR1 LGHNA and CDR2 YSLEER. V dropped 0 bases and J dropped 3; count of bases not matched to a gene: 4. This CDR3 is 15 amino acids long. The CDR3 here is CASSQDAGGNYEQYF. For the CDR3, the DNA is TGCGCCAGCAGCCAAGATGCGGGGGGCAACTACGAGCAGTACTTC.

The chain carries TRBV5-5 and TRBJ1-2; 8 nucleotides match TRBD1. Germline CDR1 is SGHKS and CDR2 is YYEKEE (reference sequence). V was pared by 4 bases and J by 8 bases, with 10 bases of the junction left unmatched. This CDR3 has 14 residues. The CDR3 spells CASSPDRAPGGYTF. As DNA, the CDR3 is TGTGCCAGCAGCCCGGACAGGGCGCCGGGCGGCTACACCTTC.

The table lists this clonotype with many counts. The CDR3 reads CASSLLYRDSNEQFF. Here the CDR3 DNA reads TGTGCCAGCAGCTTATTATATAGGGATTCCAATGAGCAGTTCTTC. The chain couples TRBV7-2 to TRBJ2-1, with D uncertain. V was pared by 2 bases and J by 6 bases, with 14 bases between. CDR1 and CDR2 from the germline V gene are SGHTA and FQGNSA. The CDR3 sequence is 15 residues long. The whole variable domain, filled in from reference TRBV7-2 and TRBJ2-1, reads GAGVSQSPSNKVTEKGKDVELRCDPISGHTALYWYRQSLGQGLEFLIYFQGNSAPDKSGLPSDRFSAERTGGSVSTLTIQRTQQEDSAVYLCASSLLYRDSNEQFFGPGTRLTVL.

J is TRBJ2-5 and V is TRBV7-9; the D is unclear. From germline, CDR1 is SEHNR and CDR2 FQNEAQ (reference sequence). CDR3 length: 14 amino acids. Trimming pared 2 bases from V and 2 bases from J, leaving 9 bases between. CDR3 loop: CASSLTAQQETQYF. In DNA, the CDR3 is TGTGCCAGCAGCTTAACGGCTCAACAAGAGACCCAGTACTTC.

In its sample, this clonotype was seen many times. This chain uses TRBV20-1 with TRBJ2-7; D is unresolved. The CDR3 is made up of 14 amino acids. Germline lookup yields CDR1 DFQATT and CDR2 SNEGSKA (reference sequence). V shed 5 bases and J shed 5 bases, with 19 bases lying between them. This chain's CDR3 is CSAPLAHRRDEQYF. For the CDR3, the DNA is TGCAGTGCTCCACTGGCCCACCGTAGGGACGAGCAGTACTTC.